The 3 T cell receptor beta chains below all came from one sample that was sequenced in a study of blood T cell repertoires in COVID-19. The method was immunoSEQ multiplex PCR; TCRdb's version includes in-frame clones alone and lacks a portion of them. The sample includes approximately 320,000 clones, roughly nine tenths of them seen just once. The sample comprised PBMCs or T cells enriched from blood (not recorded which). The receptors were gathered from a man aged 60-69 years who had recovered from COVID-19.

The sample holds a few counts of this clone. The J gene is TRBJ1-5, the V gene TRBV3-1 (or the pseudogene TRBV3-2); no reliable D call. The CDR3 loop spans 14 amino acids. V dropped 2 bases and J dropped 6 bases, with 11 bases sitting between them. The germline V gene encodes CDR1 LGHDT and CDR2 YNNKEL (reference sequence). The CDR3 sequence: CASSQSSGFQPQHF. For the CDR3, the DNA is TGTGCCAGCAGCCAAAGCTCCGGTTTTCAGCCCCAGCATTTT.

Regarding this clone: This sample also contains other DNA sequences that code for the same CDR3. The chain carries TRBV5-1 and TRBJ1-5; D is undetermined. Germline lookup yields CDR1 SGHRS and CDR2 YFSETQ. V shed 0 bases and J shed 4 bases, with 8 bases lying between them. This CDR3 contains 14 residues. The DNA for the CDR3 is TGCGCCAGCAGCTTGGCAGGCGGGAATCAGCCCCAGCATTTT. Translated: CASSLAGGNQPQHF.

This clone was recorded a few times. The chain recombines TRBV28 with TRBJ1-1, with a possible D match to TRBD1 (5 bases). Germline V lookup: CDR1 MDHEN, CDR2 SYDVKM. The CDR3 covers 12 residues. V dropped 6 bases and J dropped 9 bases, with 14 bases sitting between them. This chain's CDR3 is CASSLRQTKAFF. In DNA, the CDR3 is TGTGCCAGCAGCCTAAGACAGACCAAAGCTTTCTTT.